The rows below give T cell receptor beta chains drawn from one sample of a study of CD8 T cells in Susac syndrome. TCRdb itself ran the immunoSEQ multiplex PCR reads through MiXCR, one entry per CDR3 protein. The profile covers some 120,000 distinct CDR3 sequences, with approximately 94% appearing a single time and over 0.1% taken by the ten largest. The material sequenced was CD4+ T cells from PBMCs. The receptors stem from a human donor with multiple sclerosis. Each CDR3 is given with its conserved first and last residue.

>TRBV5-6
CASSLARLYTEAFF
>TRBV9
CASSVALDLSPLHF
>TRBV30
CAWSVLDSYEQYF
>TRBV4-3
CASSQVVQGRVMNTEAFF
>TRBV5-1
CASSLPRIVGQGGSYEQYF
>TRBV2
CASSSTGVTKNIQYF
>TRBV20-1
CSATGGTGELFF
>TRBV5-1
CASSLLAVSTGELFF
>TRBV10-3
CAISDRAGGRTGELFF
>TRBV19
CASSLAGGYTF
>TRBV7-9
CASTAFNRDEQYF
>TRBV7-2
CASSWGLLSSYEQYF
>TRBV7-8
CASRRGTGEAGELFF
>TRBV5-1
CASSLAEGGYGYTF
>TRBV4-2
CASSLAMDRGNQPQHF
>TRBV5-1
CASSLSVVSTPNEQFF
>TRBV20-1
CSARARGADNQPQHF
>TRBV29-1
CSVTPYRGLGEAFF
>TRBV2
CASSESTGGFYNEQFF
>TRBV19
CASSPGQGTSSYEQYF
>TRBV7-2
CASSLDPPGGETQYF
>TRBV20-1
CSALDDRAVAGYTF
>TRBV19
CASSLGEQGVRQPQHF
>TRBV15
CATSREGYGYTF
>TRBV7-2
CASSRDRGGEQYF
>TRBV5-1
CASSWTGALQETQYF
>TRBV14
CASSNRTFHQETQYF
>TRBV2
CASKREGPDTQYF
>TRBV30
CASPTGTGTTNEKLFF
>TRBV19
CASSVNAGGVTDTQYF
>TRBV19
CASSITSATEQFF
>TRBV5-1
CASSPGQGGYTF
>TRBV27
CASSRDRSNSYNSPLHF
>TRBV5-6
CASSLDRTTDTQYF
>TRBV7-2
CASRLTGRGKNIQYF
>TRBV30
CAWSVFGTTLAYEQYF
>TRBV12-3/TRBV12-4
CASVEEFNQPQHF
>TRBV6-2/TRBV6-3
CASTIGRGNTEAFF
>TRBV5-6
CASSIRGQPQHF
>TRBV6-2/TRBV6-3
CATRWQGGEQYF
>TRBV30
CAWSVPGTGDSYEQYF
>TRBV12-3/TRBV12-4
CASSSRRAPYNEQFF
>TRBV5-1
CASSLEGAAKTDTQYF
>TRBV27
CASKGVAASTDTQYF
>TRBV30
CAWSVSAEAFF
>TRBV5-1
CASSATGGPEETQYF
>TRBV4-3
CASSQDPRAEAFF
>TRBV6-5
CASRTGGTEAFF
>TRBV7-2
CASSFQQGSNQPQHF
>TRBV4-3
CASSQDLQQNTQYF
>TRBV2
CASSEISVASRGQSQVAQYF
>TRBV19
CASSKGGGNNEQFF
>TRBV2
CASSESAYEQYF
>TRBV3-1
CASRKEMGWDTEAFF
>TRBV7-9
CASSLTSGAVYEQYF